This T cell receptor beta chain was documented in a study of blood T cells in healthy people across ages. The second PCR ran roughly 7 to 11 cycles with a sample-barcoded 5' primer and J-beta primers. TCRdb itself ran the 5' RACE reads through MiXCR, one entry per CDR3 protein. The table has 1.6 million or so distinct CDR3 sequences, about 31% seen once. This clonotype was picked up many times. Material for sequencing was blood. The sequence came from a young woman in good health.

The CDR3 region is CSVGQGEETQYF. CDR3 nucleotide sequence: TGCAGCGTTGGACAGGGGGAAGAGACCCAGTACTTC. This chain uses TRBV29-1 with TRBJ2-5; 9 bases are shared with TRBD1. J lost 3 bases, V lost 4 bases, and 0 bases had no gene match. Germline CDR1 reads SQVTM; CDR2 reads ANQGSEA. The CDR3 is made up of 12 amino acids.